Listed below are T cell receptor beta chains from one sample, sequenced in a study of breast tumors, draining lymph nodes, adjacent tissues. TCRdb reanalysed the multiplex PCR reads using MiXCR and keeps one entry per CDR3 protein. The sample contains fewer than 300,000 distinct CDR3 sequences, about 34% of which appear only once. Sequencing was carried out using axillary lymph node tissue. The receptors derive from a female donor with breast cancer. Some clones in this sample may be carry-over from other donors' samples. Each CDR3 is given with its conserved first and last residue. D genes are given only for firm matches. Only part of the rows carry a size: once, few, many, or a class if the clone is expanded.

abundance	v_gene	j_gene	d_gene	CDR3nt	CDR3aa
many	TRBV7-9	TRBJ2-1	NA	TGTGCCAGCAGCTTCCGCGCTCAGGTACTGACCGACAATGAGCAGTTCTTC	CASSFRAQVLTDNEQFF
many	TRBV28	TRBJ1-2	NA	TGTGCCAGCAGCCCACCCGGACGCGCGGGCTACACCTTC	CASSPPGRAGYTF
few	TRBV20-1	TRBJ1-5	NA	TGCAGTGCTAGAGATAGCAATCAGCCCCAGCATTTT	CSARDSNQPQHF
once	TRBV11-2	TRBJ2-2	TRBD2	TGTGCCAGCAGCTTAGTACTAGCGGGAGCGGGCGAGCTGTTTTTT	CASSLVLAGAGELFF
many	TRBV6-5	TRBJ2-7	NA	TGTGCCAGCAGCCGTAGCCCCGGGACTTACGAGCAGTACTTC	CASSRSPGTYEQYF
NA	TRBV9	TRBJ1-5	NA	TGTGCCAGCAGCGCAGCGGGGCTAGGGCCCCAGCATTTT	CASSAAGLGPQHF
many	TRBV20-1	TRBJ2-7	TRBD2	TGCAGTGCTCCCAGGGACTACTACGAGCAGTACTTC	CSAPRDYYEQYF
NA	TRBV6-4	TRBJ2-6	NA	TGTGCCAGCAGGAGGGACTTCTCTGGGGCCAACGTCCTGACTTTC	CASRRDFSGANVLTF
many	TRBV19	TRBJ2-3	NA	TGTGCCAGTGACCAAGGGGGAAGCACAGATACGCAGTATTTT	CASDQGGSTDTQYF
many	TRBV9	TRBJ2-1	TRBD2	TGTGCCAGCAGCGTAGTGGGAGGGCCGAGGAATGAGCAGTTCTTC	CASSVVGGPRNEQFF
many	TRBV7-9	TRBJ2-1	NA	TGTGCCAGCAGCTTGGCGGGACAGACAAATGAGCAGTTCTTC	CASSLAGQTNEQFF
many	TRBV20-1	TRBJ2-1	NA	TGCAGTGCTAGAGTGTGGGGGGCAGAAAATGAGCAGTTCTTC	CSARVWGAENEQFF
many	TRBV29-1	TRBJ2-1	NA	TGCAGCGTTGACGATCTTGGAGGGGTAGGGAATTTCGGCAATGAGCAGTTCTTC	CSVDDLGGVGNFGNEQFF
few	TRBV20-1	TRBJ2-2	NA	TGCAGTGCTAGTGTGTTCGGGACAGTGGACACCGGGGGGCTGTTTTTT	CSASVFGTVDTGGLFF
NA	TRBV13	TRBJ2-7	TRBD2	TGTGCCAGCAGCCCGGGTAGCGGGTCGTACGAGCAGTACTTC	CASSPGSGSYEQYF
once	TRBV20-1	TRBJ2-5	TRBD2	TGCAGTGCTAGAGAGTCTAGCGGGAGGGGGAGGCAAGAGACCCAGTACTTC	CSARESSGRGRQETQYF
NA	TRBV6-6	TRBJ2-4	NA	TGTGCCAGCAGTCCGACTAGGGCGGGGAAAAACATTCAGTACTTC	CASSPTRAGKNIQYF
many	TRBV3-1	TRBJ2-1	NA	TGTGCCAGCAGCCCCCGCAAGTACAATGAGCAGTTCTTC	CASSPRKYNEQFF
NA	TRBV3-2	TRBJ2-3	NA	TGTGCCAGCAGCCCAGGGGGGGCGGGAGTTCGCACAGATACGCAGTATTTT	CASSPGGAGVRTDTQYF
once	TRBV15	TRBJ2-5	TRBD2	TGTGCCACCAGCAGAGGAGGGACTAGCGGGAGGAGCCGTCGGGAGACCCAGTACTTC	CATSRGGTSGRSRRETQYF
many	TRBV19	TRBJ1-2	NA	TGTGCCAGTGGGACCCCCGAATACGGCTACACCTTC	CASGTPEYGYTF
NA	TRBV6-5	TRBJ2-5	TRBD2	TGTGCCAGCAGTCACTCTATACTAGCGGGGGGGCGAGAAGAGACCCAGTACTTC	CASSHSILAGGREETQYF
NA	TRBV19	TRBJ1-2	NA	TGTGCCAGTACTTCAGGGGAGGATTACAATGGCTACACCTTC	CASTSGEDYNGYTF
NA	TRBV7-2	TRBJ2-3	TRBD2	TGTGCCAGCAGCTCCGAGAGCGGGAGGTTTAATACGCAGTATTTT	CASSSESGRFNTQYF
many	TRBV19	TRBJ2-2	NA	TGTGCCAGTAGTATAAGATCCGGGGAGCTGTTTTTT	CASSIRSGELFF
few	TRBV28	TRBJ1-3	NA	TGTGCCAGCACCCTGACCCCGGACACAAACACCATATATTTT	CASTLTPDTNTIYF
many	TRBV5-4	TRBJ2-1	TRBD2	TGTGCCAGCAGCTTAGCCGGGACTAGCGGGAGGGCCAGAGGTGAGCAGTTCTTC	CASSLAGTSGRARGEQFF
many	TRBV7-7	TRBJ2-5	TRBD2	TGTGCTAGCAGCTTTTCTAGCGGGACGGGCGAGACCCAGTACTTC	CASSFSSGTGETQYF
many	TRBV5-1	TRBJ1-1	NA	TGCGCCAGCAGCTATCGGGAGGACACTGAAGCTTTCTTT	CASSYREDTEAFF
NA	TRBV5-5	TRBJ2-7	TRBD1	TGTGCCAGCAGCTTGATGGACAGGGTAGACGAGCAGTACTTC	CASSLMDRVDEQYF
many	TRBV25-1	TRBJ2-2	NA	TGTGCCAGCAGTGAATATATGGGAACGGAGGAGCTGTTTTTT	CASSEYMGTEELFF
NA	TRBV19	TRBJ1-6	NA	TGTGCCAGTACCCAGCGGGGGGATTCACCCCTCCACTTT	CASTQRGDSPLHF
many	TRBV18	TRBJ2-5	NA	TGTGCCAGCTCACCAAAGGGCGGCGAGACCCAGTACTTC	CASSPKGGETQYF
many	TRBV7-3	TRBJ2-3	NA	TGTGCCAGCAGCTTAAGAGGGCGGATCGGGTCGGGCACAGATACGCAGTATTTT	CASSLRGRIGSGTDTQYF
many	TRBV6-1	TRBJ2-7	TRBD1	TGTGCCAGCAGATGGGGGCAGGGGGACTACGAGCAGTACTTC	CASRWGQGDYEQYF
NA	TRBV11-1	TRBJ1-1	NA	TGTGCCAGCAGCTTGGGAAACAGGTCCCCCCCGAACACTGAAGCTTTCTTT	CASSLGNRSPPNTEAFF
NA	TRBV20-1	TRBJ2-7	TRBD2	TGCAGTGCTAGACCAATAGCGGGTAGCTCCTACGAGCAGTACTTC	CSARPIAGSSYEQYF
many	TRBV4-1	TRBJ2-2	TRBD1	TGCGCCAGCAGCCTCCGGGACAGGGGGTCCCCCGGGGAGCTGTTTTTT	CASSLRDRGSPGELFF
NA	TRBV5-5	TRBJ2-2	TRBD1	TGTGCCAGCAGCTTGATGGACAGGCTGCACACCGGGGAGCTGTTTTTT	CASSLMDRLHTGELFF
NA	TRBV20-1	TRBJ2-5	NA	TGCAGTGCTAGAAGGGGGGGGCGGGAGACCCAGTACTTC	CSARRGGRETQYF
NA	TRBV7-8	TRBJ2-5	TRBD1	TGTGCCAGCAGACCAGTGACAGGGAGATGGGAGACCCAGTACTTC	CASRPVTGRWETQYF
NA	TRBV5-1	TRBJ2-6	NA	TGCGCCAGCAGCTTCGTCGGGATCTTTGGGGCCAACGTCCTGACTTTC	CASSFVGIFGANVLTF
few	TRBV30	TRBJ1-1	NA	TGTGCCTGGAACGAGGCGAACACTGAAGCTTTCTTT	CAWNEANTEAFF
NA	TRBV10-3	TRBJ2-5	TRBD2	TGTGCCATAAAAGGACTAGCGGGCCAGTACCAAGAGACCCAGTACTTC	CAIKGLAGQYQETQYF
NA	TRBV11-2	TRBJ1-1	NA	TGTGCCAGCACCCCGGCCCAAAACACTGAAGCTTTCTTT	CASTPAQNTEAFF
many	TRBV11-2	TRBJ1-2	NA	TGTGCCAGCAGCTTAGTCGGGGCTTTGGGCTATGGCTACACCTTC	CASSLVGALGYGYTF
NA	TRBV2	TRBJ1-6	NA	TGTGCCAGCACCGGACTGAACTATAATTCACCCCTCCACTTT	CASTGLNYNSPLHF
many	TRBV25-1	TRBJ2-3	NA	TGTGCCAGCAGAGAAACACGGAGCACAGATACGCAGTATTTT	CASRETRSTDTQYF
NA	TRBV20-1	TRBJ1-5	TRBD1	TGCAGTGCTAGACACCTGGACAGGGATCAGCCCCAGCATTTT	CSARHLDRDQPQHF
once	TRBV7-3	TRBJ2-1	TRBD1	TGTGCCAGCAGTTCCGGAGGGACAGGGTCCTACGAGCAGTTCTTC	CASSSGGTGSYEQFF
NA	TRBV12-3/TRBV12-4	TRBJ1-6	NA	TGTGCCAGCAGTTTAACAGGGTATAATTCACCCCTCCACTTT	CASSLTGYNSPLHF
many	TRBV4-2	TRBJ2-1	NA	TGTGCCAGCAGCCAACCGACTAGTAATGAGCAGTTCTTC	CASSQPTSNEQFF
many	TRBV5-8	TRBJ2-5	NA	TGTGCCAGCAGCTCCGAGTCACCGCGAACGGAGACCCAGTACTTC	CASSSESPRTETQYF
NA	TRBV10-3	TRBJ2-5	NA	TGTGCCATCAGTGCTAGGGGGGGGGTTCCACAAGAGACCCAGTACTTC	CAISARGGVPQETQYF